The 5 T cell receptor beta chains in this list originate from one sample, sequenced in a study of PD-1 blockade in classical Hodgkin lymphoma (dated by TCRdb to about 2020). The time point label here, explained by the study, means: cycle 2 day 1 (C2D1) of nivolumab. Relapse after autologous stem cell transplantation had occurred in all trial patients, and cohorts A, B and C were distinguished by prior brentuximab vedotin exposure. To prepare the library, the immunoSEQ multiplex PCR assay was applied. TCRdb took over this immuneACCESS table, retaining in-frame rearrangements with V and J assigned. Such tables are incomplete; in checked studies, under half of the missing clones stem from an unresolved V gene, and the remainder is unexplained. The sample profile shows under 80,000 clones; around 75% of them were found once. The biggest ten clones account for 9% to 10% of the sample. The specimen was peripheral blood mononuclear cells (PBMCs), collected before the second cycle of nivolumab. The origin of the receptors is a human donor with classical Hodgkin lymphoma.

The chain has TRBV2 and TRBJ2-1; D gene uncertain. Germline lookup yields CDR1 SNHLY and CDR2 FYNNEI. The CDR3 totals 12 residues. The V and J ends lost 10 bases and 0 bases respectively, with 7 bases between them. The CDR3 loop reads CATQSSYNEQFF. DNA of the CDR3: TGTGCCACCCAGAGCTCCTACAATGAGCAGTTCTTC.

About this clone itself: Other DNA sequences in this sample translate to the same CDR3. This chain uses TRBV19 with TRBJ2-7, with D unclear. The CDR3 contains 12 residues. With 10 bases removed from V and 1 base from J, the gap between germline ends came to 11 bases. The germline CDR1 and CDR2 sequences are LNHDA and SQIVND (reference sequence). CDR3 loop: CATRTDSYEQYF. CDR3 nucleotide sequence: TGTGCCACCAGGACCGATTCCTACGAGCAGTACTTC. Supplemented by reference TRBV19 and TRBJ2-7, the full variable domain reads DGGITQSPKYLFRKEGQNVTLSCEQNLNHDAMYWYRQDPGQGLRLIYYSQIVNDFQKGDIAEGYSVSREKKESFPLTVTSAQKNPTAFYLCATRTDSYEQYFGPGTRLTVT.

CDR3 sequence: CSVERGTGNTIYF. CDR3 nucleotide sequence: TGCAGCGTTGAACGAGGGACTGGAAACACCATATATTTT. The rearrangement links TRBV29-1 to TRBJ1-3; D remains unclear. The CDR3 length is 13 residues. Germline V gives CDR1 SQVTM, CDR2 ANQGSEA. V was cut by 2 bases and J by 2 bases, with 7 bases left in between.

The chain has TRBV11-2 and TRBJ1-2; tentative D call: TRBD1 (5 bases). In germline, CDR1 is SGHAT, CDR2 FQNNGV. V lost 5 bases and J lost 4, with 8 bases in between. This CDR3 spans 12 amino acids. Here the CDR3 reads CASSTQGYGYTF. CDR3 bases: TGTGCCAGCAGCACGCAGGGCTATGGCTACACCTTC.

The CDR3 sequence: CASSASSGFNTDTQYF. CDR3 DNA sequence: TGTGCCAGCAGTGCGTCTAGCGGGTTTAACACAGATACGCAGTATTTT. The gene calls are TRBV6-1 and TRBJ2-3, with 8 bases aligning to TRBD2. The CDR3 runs to 16 residues. Trimming took 4 bases from V and 2 from J; bases not matched to a gene: 8. Germline values: CDR1 MNHNS, CDR2 SASEGT.